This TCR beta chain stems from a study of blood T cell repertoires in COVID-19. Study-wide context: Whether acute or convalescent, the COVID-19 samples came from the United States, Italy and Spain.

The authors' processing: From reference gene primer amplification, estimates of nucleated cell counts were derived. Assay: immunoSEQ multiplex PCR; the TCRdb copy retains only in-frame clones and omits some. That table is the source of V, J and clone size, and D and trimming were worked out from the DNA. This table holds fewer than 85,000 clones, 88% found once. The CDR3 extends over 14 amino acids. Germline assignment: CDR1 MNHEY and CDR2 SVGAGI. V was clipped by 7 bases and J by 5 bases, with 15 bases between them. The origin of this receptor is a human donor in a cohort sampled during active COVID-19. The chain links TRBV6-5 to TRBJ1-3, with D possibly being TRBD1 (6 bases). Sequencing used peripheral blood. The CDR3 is CASKREGVRNTIYF. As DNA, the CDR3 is TGTGCCAGCAAAAGGGAGGGGGTAAGAAACACCATATATTTT.